The clone carrying this T cell receptor beta chain was seen repeatedly, ten times or more. The antigen is not known. The data derive from a study of T-cell memory formation after mild COVID-19. Study-wide background: For the most part, TCR clusters were specific to one donor.

Findings and caveats of the study: Clones contracting over day 15 to 85 were CD4/CD8 balanced, with later expanders leaning CD4+. Whether day 37 second-wave clones are SARS-CoV-2-specific was not confirmed.

TCRdb redid the calling of the 5' RACE reads with MiXCR, one entry per CDR3 protein. The sample records around 110,000 distinct CDR3 sequences, about 15% being singletons. Germline V gives CDR1 SGHVS, CDR2 FQNEAQ. This CDR3 contains 15 residues. V gave up 1 base and J gave up 6 bases, with 16 bases separating them. Input material: PBMCs or a T cell subset sorted from them (not recorded which). The chain couples TRBV7-8 to TRBJ2-7; D is tentatively TRBD1 or TRBD2 (5 bases each). This sequence was found in a man between 18 and 29 years old who had mild COVID-19 (a few samples of this study predate the infection). Cell type and time point are not known. CDR3 sequence (DNA): TGTGCCAGCAGCTTAGTAGGGACGGCCCTTTTCGAGCAGTACTTC. Amino acids: CASSLVGTALFEQYF.